This entry is about one TCR beta chain. The antigen is undetermined. These data come from a study of T cells in localized non-small cell lung cancer. Study results and limitations: Heterogeneity stays possible, as sequencing covered only one tumor region.

The repertoire was sequenced with immunoSEQ multiplex PCR; TCRdb's copy has only in-frame clones and lacks some. Of around 130,000 clones listed, approximately 88% are singletons. This CDR3 has 16 residues. J lost 2 bases, V lost 2 bases, and 8 bases had no gene match. The germline V gene has CDR1 SGHVS and CDR2 FNYEAQ. The chain is built from TRBV7-6 and TRBJ2-5, with 7 nucleotides matching TRBD2. The sequences come from peripheral blood, collected before any cancer treatment. The clonotype comes from a female donor aged 60 or older with stage I lung adenocarcinoma. The CDR3 sequence is CASSLFKLADQETQYF. The CDR3 DNA sequence: TGTGCCAGCAGCTTATTTAAGCTAGCGGATCAAGAGACCCAGTACTTC.